This T cell receptor beta chain was profiled in a study of blood T cell repertoires in COVID-19. Study as a whole: The samples span acute and convalescent COVID-19 from the United States, Italy and Spain.

Produced via immunoSEQ multiplex PCR; TCRdb's table is partial and in-frame only. Here the sample spans approximately 250,000 clones, approximately 83% being singletons. There are 13 residues in the CDR3. Trimming took 5 bases from V and 3 from J; bases not matched to a gene: 2. Per the germline V gene, CDR1 is SGHTA and CDR2 is FQGTGA. This chain joins TRBV7-3 and TRBJ1-1, with TRBD1 matching 8 bases. The receptor was derived from a human donor in a cohort sampled during active COVID-19. Source material: peripheral blood. The chain's CDR3 is CASSPDRDTEAFF. DNA of the CDR3: TGTGCCAGCAGCCCGGACAGGGACACTGAAGCTTTCTTT. The entire variable domain, with the rest obtained from reference TRBV7-3 and TRBJ1-1, is as follows: GAGVSQTPSNKVTEKGKYVELRCDPISGHTALYWYRQSLGQGPEFLIYFQGTGAADDSGLPNDRFFAVRPEGSVSTLKIQRTERGDSAVYLCASSPDRDTEAFFGQGTRLTVV.